The present T cell receptor beta chain was sequenced within a study of shared clonotypes between healthy human individuals. V lost 10 bases, J lost 6 bases, and 16 bases lay in between. The CDR3 totals 12 residues. Germline V gene data show CDR1 as MDHEN and CDR2 as SYDVKM. With regard to this clone: The target antigen is unknown.

The data were produced by immunoSEQ multiplex PCR, yet TCRdb's version contains in-frame clones alone and is incomplete. The repertoire consists of 2 million to 3 million clones, with approximately 94% occurring once and the leading ten covering about 0.39%. Findings and caveats of the study: Sorted-subset sequencing, rarefaction showed, was incomplete despite large depth.

This chain connects TRBV28 to TRBJ2-7, with D perhaps TRBD2 (6 bases). The sample consisted of naive CD4+ T cells from PBMCs. Subset defined: CD45RA+ positively selected. This clonotype was obtained from a young man in good health. Some clones in this sample may be carry-over from other donors' samples. CDR3 amino acids: CATRGLGSEQYF. CDR3 in DNA: TGTGCCACGCGGGGTTTAGGGAGCGAGCAGTACTTC.